Below, one T cell receptor beta chain is given with its context. Clones were sequenced by immunoSEQ multiplex PCR, and TCRdb holds only the in-frame ones, with some missing. The sample contains 26,000 or so clones, 88% of which appear only once. This specimen belongs to a study of T cell changes during pregnancy in multiple sclerosis. This CDR3 comprises 15 residues. V shed 3 bases and J 1 base; nucleotides not matched to a gene: 5. CDR1 is SGHAT, CDR2 FQNNGV, per germline. The sequenced sample was CD8+ T cells from peripheral blood mononuclear cells, obtained in the second trimester of pregnancy. This receptor was obtained from a female donor with multiple sclerosis, enrolled in a pregnancy study. The chain links TRBV11-2 to TRBJ1-1; TRBD1 matches 7 bases. This CDR3 is CASSFTTGRNTEAFF. The DNA of the CDR3 is TGTGCCAGCAGCTTTACGACAGGGCGGAACACTGAAGCTTTCTTT.